Sequencing of this T cell receptor beta chain was carried out in a study of CD8 T cells in ankylosing spondylitis. This clonotype has only a few counts. Its target is unknown. A quantitative 5'-RACE method, one with molecular barcodes, was used to make TCR beta libraries. TCRdb re-derived calls from the 5' RACE reads in MiXCR, one entry per CDR3 protein. The sample holds around 250,000 distinct CDR3 sequences, 15% to 20% seen once. Overall study results and limits: Reactive arthritis synovial fluid and blood previously showed some of these motif variants. Among TCR beta sequences, a motif of eight highly homologous variants appeared characteristic of ankylosing spondylitis blood.

Sequencing was performed on blood, either unsorted or a sorted T cell fraction (not recorded which). This clonotype was obtained from a male donor with ankylosing spondylitis or in good health (not recorded which).

The CDR3, as DNA: TGCGCCAGCAGCCAAGGACAGGGGGGGACTGGAAACACCATATATTTT. This gives the protein CASSQGQGGTGNTIYF. The chain recombines TRBV4-1 with TRBJ1-3; TRBD1 aligns across 9 bases. Germline V gene sequence: CDR1 MGHRA, CDR2 YSYEKL. Trimming cost V 1 base and J 2 bases; bases outside gene matches: 3. The CDR3 runs to 16 residues.